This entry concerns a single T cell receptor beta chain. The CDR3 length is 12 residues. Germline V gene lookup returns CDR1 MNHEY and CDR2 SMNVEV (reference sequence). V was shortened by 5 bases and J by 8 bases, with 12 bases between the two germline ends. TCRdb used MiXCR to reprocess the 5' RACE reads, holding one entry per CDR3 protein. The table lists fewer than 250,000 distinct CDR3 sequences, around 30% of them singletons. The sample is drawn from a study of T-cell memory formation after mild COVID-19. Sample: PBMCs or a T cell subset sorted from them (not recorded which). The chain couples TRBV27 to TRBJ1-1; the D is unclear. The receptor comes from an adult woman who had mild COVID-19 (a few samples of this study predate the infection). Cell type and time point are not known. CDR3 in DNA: TGTGCCAGCAGTGCCCGACATATGGAAGCTTTCTTT. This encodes CASSARHMEAFF.